This TCR beta chain came from a study of blood T cells in healthy people across ages. The table lists this clonotype with a count of one. Antigen: not known. Mismatch with germline at one junction end may stem from a read error. The germline gives CDR1 SEHNR, CDR2 FQNEAQ (reference sequence). The CDR3 extends over 15 amino acids. Overall study results and limits: PBMCs left unsorted prevented a conclusive naive versus antigen-experienced comparison.

Then a second PCR, running roughly 7 to 11 cycles, was carried out with a sample-barcoded 5' primer and a J-beta primer mix. Each CDR3 protein is one row after TCRdb ran MiXCR on the 5' RACE reads. Seen here are fewer than 900,000 distinct CDR3 sequences, roughly 43% observed once, and the top ten hold about 20%. Samples each had at least 5 micrograms of total RNA extracted. This clonotype was obtained from a woman aged 55-70 years in good health. The sequenced material came from blood. The V gene is TRBV7-9, the J gene TRBJ2-7, with 12 positions matching TRBD1. The CDR3 sequence: CASSDGTGGAWEQHF. The CDR3 DNA follows: TGTGCCAGCAGCGATGGGACAGGGGGCGCGTGGGAGCAGCACTTC.